This T cell receptor beta chain was retrieved from a study of a mutant IDH1 vaccine in newly diagnosed glioma. Study details: Most had both radiotherapy and temozolomide beforehand; others had only one.

Germline CDR1 and CDR2: MNHEY and SMNVEV (reference sequence). V lost 9 bases, J lost 0 bases, and 11 bases lay in between. This CDR3 is built from 13 residues. The table came from immunoSEQ multiplex PCR; TCRdb's copy has only in-frame clones and leaves some out. Counted here are around 89,000 clones, about 80% occurring once; the ten biggest clones make up approximately 7%. Study results and limitations: Altogether, roughly 93% of patients exhibited vaccine-induced immune responses. Pseudoprogression appeared unlinked to shifts in leading peripheral T cell clonotypes.

The time point here: baseline, week 1 (first vaccination visit). The treatment is: pre-vaccination baseline after standard-of-care therapy. This clone was observed a few times. Its antigen is not identified. The chain carries TRBV27 and TRBJ1-1; maybe TRBD1 (6 bases). The TCR was taken from a woman between 45 and 60 years old with glioma. The specimen comprised PBMCs, sampled from a glioma patient treated with radiotherapy, temozolomide or both. The CDR3 bases are TGTGCCAGAAACCGGGACATGAACACTGAAGCTTTCTTT. Its translation is CARNRDMNTEAFF.